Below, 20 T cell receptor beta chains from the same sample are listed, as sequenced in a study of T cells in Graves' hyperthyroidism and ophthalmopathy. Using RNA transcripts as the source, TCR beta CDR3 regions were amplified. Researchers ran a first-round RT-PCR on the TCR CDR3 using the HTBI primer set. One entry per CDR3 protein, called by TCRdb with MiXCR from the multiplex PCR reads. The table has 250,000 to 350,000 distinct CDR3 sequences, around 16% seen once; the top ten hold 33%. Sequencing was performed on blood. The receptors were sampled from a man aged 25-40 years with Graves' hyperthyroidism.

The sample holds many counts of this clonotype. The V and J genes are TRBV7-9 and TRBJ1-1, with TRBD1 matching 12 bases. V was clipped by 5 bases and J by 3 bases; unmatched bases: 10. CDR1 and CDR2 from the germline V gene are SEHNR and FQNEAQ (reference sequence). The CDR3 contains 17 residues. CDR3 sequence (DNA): TGTGCCAGCAGCCCAAGGGGGGACAGGGGGCTTGACACTGAAGCTTTCTTT. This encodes CASSPRGDRGLDTEAFF.

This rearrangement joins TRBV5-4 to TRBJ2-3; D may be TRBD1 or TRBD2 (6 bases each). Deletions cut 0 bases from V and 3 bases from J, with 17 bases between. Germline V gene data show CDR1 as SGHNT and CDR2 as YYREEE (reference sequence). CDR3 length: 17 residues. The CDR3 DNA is TGTGCCAGCAGCTTGGGGGGGGCCCGGCGATGGACAGATACGCAGTATTTT. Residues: CASSLGGARRWTDTQYF.

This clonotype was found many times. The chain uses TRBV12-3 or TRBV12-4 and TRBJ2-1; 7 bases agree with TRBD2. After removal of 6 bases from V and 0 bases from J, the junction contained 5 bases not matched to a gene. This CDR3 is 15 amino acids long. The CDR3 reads CASSPGLDSYNEQFF. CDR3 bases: TGTGCCAGCAGCCCCGGACTAGACTCCTACAATGAGCAGTTCTTC.

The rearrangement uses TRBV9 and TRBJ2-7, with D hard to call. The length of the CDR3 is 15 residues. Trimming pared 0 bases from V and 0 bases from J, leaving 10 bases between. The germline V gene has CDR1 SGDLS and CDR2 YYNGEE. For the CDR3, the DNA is TGTGCCAGCAGCGTAGGTCAACTGAGCTCCTACGAGCAGTACTTC. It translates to CASSVGQLSSYEQYF.

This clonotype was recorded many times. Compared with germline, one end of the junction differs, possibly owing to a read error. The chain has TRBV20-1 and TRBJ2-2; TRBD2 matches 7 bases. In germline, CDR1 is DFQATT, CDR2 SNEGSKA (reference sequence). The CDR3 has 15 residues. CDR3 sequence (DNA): TGCAGTGCTCGAGATGGGAGGGAGAACACCGGGGAGCTGTTTTTT. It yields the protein CSARDGRENTGELFF.

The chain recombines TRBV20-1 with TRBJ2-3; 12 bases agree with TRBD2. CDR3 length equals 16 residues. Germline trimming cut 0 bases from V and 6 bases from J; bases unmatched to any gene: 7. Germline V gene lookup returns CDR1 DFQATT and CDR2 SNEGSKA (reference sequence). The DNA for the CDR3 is TGCAGTGCTAGAGAAGGGGCTAGCGGGAGGGGGGATACGCAGTATTTT. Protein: CSAREGASGRGDTQYF.

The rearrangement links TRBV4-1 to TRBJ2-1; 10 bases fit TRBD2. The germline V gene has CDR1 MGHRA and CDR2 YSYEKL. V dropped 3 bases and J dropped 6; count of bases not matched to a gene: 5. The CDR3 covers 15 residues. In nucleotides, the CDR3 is TGCGCCAGCAGCCAGGAAGGACTAGCGGTCAATGAGCAGTTCTTC. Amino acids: CASSQEGLAVNEQFF.

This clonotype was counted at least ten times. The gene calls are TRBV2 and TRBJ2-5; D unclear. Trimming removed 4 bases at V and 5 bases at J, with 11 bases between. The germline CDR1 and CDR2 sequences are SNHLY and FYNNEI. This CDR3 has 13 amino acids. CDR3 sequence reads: CASSVESFETQYF. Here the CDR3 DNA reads TGTGCCAGCAGTGTGGAATCCTTCGAGACCCAGTACTTC.

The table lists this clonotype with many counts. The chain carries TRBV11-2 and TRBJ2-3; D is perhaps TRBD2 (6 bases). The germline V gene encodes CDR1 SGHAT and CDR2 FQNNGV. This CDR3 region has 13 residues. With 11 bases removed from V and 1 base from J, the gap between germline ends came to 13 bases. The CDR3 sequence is CAGGKARTDTQYF. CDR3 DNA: TGTGCCGGCGGGAAAGCTCGCACAGATACGCAGTATTTT.

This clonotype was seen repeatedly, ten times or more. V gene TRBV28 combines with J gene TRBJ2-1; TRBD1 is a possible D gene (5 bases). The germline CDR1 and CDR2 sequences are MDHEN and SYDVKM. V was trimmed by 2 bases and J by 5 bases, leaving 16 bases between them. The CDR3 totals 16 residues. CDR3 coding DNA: TGTGCCAGCAGTTTAGGGGCAACCTACCCTAACAATGAGCAGTTCTTC. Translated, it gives CASSLGATYPNNEQFF.

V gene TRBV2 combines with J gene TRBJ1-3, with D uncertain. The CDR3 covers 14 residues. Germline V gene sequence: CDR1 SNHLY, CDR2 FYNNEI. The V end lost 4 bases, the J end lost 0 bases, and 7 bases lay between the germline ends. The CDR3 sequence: CASSGARSGNTIYF. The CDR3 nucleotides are TGTGCCAGCAGTGGGGCACGCTCTGGAAACACCATATATTTT.

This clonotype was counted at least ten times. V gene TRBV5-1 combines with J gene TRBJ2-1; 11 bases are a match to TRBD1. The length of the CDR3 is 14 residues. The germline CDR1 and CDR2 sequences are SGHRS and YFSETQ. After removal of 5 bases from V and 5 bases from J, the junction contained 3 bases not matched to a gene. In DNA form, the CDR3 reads TGCGCCAGCAGGAGGACAGGGGGCAACAATGAGCAGTTCTTC. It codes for CASRRTGGNNEQFF.

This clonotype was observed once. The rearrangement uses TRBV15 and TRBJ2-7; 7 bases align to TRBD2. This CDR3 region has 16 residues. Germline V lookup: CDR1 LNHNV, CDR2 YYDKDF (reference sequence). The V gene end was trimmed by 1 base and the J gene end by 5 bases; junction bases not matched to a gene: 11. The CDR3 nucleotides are TGTGCCACCAGCAGAGTAACGGGAGGCCCGAGCGACGAGCAGTACTTC. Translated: CATSRVTGGPSDEQYF.

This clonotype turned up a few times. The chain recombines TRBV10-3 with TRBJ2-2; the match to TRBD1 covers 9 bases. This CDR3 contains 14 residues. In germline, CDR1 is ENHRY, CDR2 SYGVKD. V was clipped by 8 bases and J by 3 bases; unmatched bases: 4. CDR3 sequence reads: CAIGQGSDTGELFF. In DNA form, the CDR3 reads TGTGCCATCGGACAGGGGTCGGACACCGGGGAGCTGTTTTTT.

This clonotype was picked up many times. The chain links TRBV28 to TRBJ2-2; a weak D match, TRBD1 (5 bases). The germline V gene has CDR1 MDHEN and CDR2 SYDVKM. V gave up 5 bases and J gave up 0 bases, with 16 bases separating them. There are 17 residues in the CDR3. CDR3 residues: CASSGPDSSSNTGELFF. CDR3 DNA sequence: TGTGCCAGCAGTGGACCCGACAGTTCCTCGAACACCGGGGAGCTGTTTTTT.

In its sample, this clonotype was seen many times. Here the CDR3 reads CASSQDPNQPQHF. As DNA, the CDR3 is TGCGCCAGCAGCCAAGACCCCAATCAGCCCCAGCATTTT. V gene TRBV4-1 combines with J gene TRBJ1-5; D ambiguous. V was clipped by 0 bases and J by 3 bases, with 3 bases between them. This CDR3 contains 13 residues. The V gene's germline CDR1 is MGHRA and CDR2 YSYEKL.

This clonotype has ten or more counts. CDR3 in DNA: TGTGCCAGCAGCCTATGGGACAAAACCTACGAGCAGTACTTC. It codes for CASSLWDKTYEQYF. This chain joins TRBV11-2 and TRBJ2-7; D perhaps matches TRBD1 (6 bases). Trimming removed 5 bases from V and 2 bases from J, with 13 bases in between. In germline, CDR1 is SGHAT, CDR2 FQNNGV. CDR3 length equals 14 residues.

The CDR3 loop is CASSPTSSSSYEQYF. In DNA form, the CDR3 reads TGTGCCAGCTCACCGACTAGCTCAAGCTCCTACGAGCAGTACTTC. The genes are TRBV18 and TRBJ2-7; 7 nucleotides match TRBD2. The germline gives CDR1 KGHSH, CDR2 LQKENI. J was trimmed by 0 bases and V by 3 bases; bases with no gene match: 5. This CDR3 contains 15 residues.

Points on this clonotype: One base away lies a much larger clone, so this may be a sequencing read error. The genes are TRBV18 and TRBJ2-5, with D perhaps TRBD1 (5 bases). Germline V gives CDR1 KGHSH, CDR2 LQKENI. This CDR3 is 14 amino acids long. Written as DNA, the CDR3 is TGTGCCAGCTCACCCGTGACAGACCAACAGACCCAGTACTTC. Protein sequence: CASSPVTDQQTQYF.

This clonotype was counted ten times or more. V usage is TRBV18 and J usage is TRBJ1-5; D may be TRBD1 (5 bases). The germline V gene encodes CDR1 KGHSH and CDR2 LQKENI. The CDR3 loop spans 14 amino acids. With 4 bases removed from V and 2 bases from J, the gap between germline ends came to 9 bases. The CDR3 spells CASSRDWGNQPQHF. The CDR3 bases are TGTGCCAGCTCACGGGACTGGGGCAATCAGCCCCAGCATTTT.